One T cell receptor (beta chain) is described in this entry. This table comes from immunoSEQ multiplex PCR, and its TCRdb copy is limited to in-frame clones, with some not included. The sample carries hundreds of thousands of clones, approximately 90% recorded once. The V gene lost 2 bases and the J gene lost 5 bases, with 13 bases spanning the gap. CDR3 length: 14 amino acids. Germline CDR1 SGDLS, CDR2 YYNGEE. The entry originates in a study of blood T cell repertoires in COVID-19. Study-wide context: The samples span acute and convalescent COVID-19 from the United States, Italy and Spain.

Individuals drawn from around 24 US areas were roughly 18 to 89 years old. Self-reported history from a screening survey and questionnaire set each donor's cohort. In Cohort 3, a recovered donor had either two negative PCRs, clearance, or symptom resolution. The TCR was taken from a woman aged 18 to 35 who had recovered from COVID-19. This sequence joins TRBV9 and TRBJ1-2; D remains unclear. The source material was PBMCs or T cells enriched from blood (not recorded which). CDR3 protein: CASSVDTVSYGYTF. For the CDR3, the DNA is TGTGCCAGCAGCGTCGACACCGTTTCTTATGGCTACACCTTC.